These 23 T cell receptor beta chains came from one sample sequenced in a study of breast tumors, draining lymph nodes, adjacent tissues. TCRdb analysed the multiplex PCR reads with MiXCR anew, one entry per CDR3 protein. The sample lists about 230,000 distinct CDR3 sequences, roughly 32% occurring once. Samples came from axillary lymph nodes draining the breast cancer. The specimen sequenced was axillary lymph node tissue. The receptors were sampled from a female donor with breast cancer. Some clones in this sample may be carry-over from other donors' samples.

This clonotype was observed at least ten times. V is TRBV7-2 and J is TRBJ1-3; D not resolved. Trimming left V 0 bases short and J 2 bases short, with 8 bases between. This CDR3 region has 15 residues. The germline V gene encodes CDR1 SGHTA and CDR2 FQGNSA. CDR3 DNA: TGTGCCAGCAGCTTAGCGGGATCAGCTGGAAACACCATATATTTT. Translated: CASSLAGSAGNTIYF. Full variable domain (rest looked up from reference TRBV7-2 and TRBJ1-3): GAGVSQSPSNKVTEKGKDVELRCDPISGHTALYWYRQSLGQGLEFLIYFQGNSAPDKSGLPSDRFSAERTGGSVSTLTIQRTQQEDSAVYLCASSLAGSAGNTIYFGEGSWLTVV.

This clonotype was found many times. The chain employs TRBV7-2 and TRBJ2-3; the D is unclear. This CDR3 is built from 14 residues. V was clipped by 1 base and J by 6 bases, with 11 bases between them. Germline V lookup: CDR1 SGHTA, CDR2 FQGNSA. CDR3 nucleotides: TGTGCCAGCAGCTTAGGGAGTCCTCCCGATACGCAGTATTTT. It codes for CASSLGSPPDTQYF. Drawing the rest from reference TRBV7-2 and TRBJ2-3, the complete variable domain is GAGVSQSPSNKVTEKGKDVELRCDPISGHTALYWYRQSLGQGLEFLIYFQGNSAPDKSGLPSDRFSAERTGGSVSTLTIQRTQQEDSAVYLCASSLGSPPDTQYFGPGTRLTVL.

This clonotype was seen only a few times. Possible read error: a much larger clone is one base away. The CDR3 protein is CASKQALQATQYF. For the CDR3, the DNA is TGTGCCAGCAAGCAGGCACTTCAAGCGACCCAGTACTTC. The chain carries TRBV11-3 and TRBJ2-5; D ambiguous. The V gene's germline CDR1 is SGHNT and CDR2 YENEEA. This CDR3 is 13 amino acids long.

This clonotype was detected only a few times. V usage is TRBV27 and J usage is TRBJ1-1, with D hard to call. CDR1 is MNHEY, CDR2 SMNVEV, per germline (reference sequence). V was shortened by 6 bases and J by 1 base, with 3 bases between the two germline ends. The CDR3 consists of 11 residues. Here the CDR3 reads CASRENTEAFF. The CDR3 DNA sequence: TGTGCCAGCAGGGAGAACACTGAAGCTTTCTTT.

This clonotype was observed many times. The gene calls are TRBV12-3 or TRBV12-4 and TRBJ2-6; D might be TRBD1 (6 bases). Trimming cost V 7 bases and J 3 bases, with 13 bases left between them. The CDR3 runs 15 residues. For the CDR3, the DNA is TGTGCCAGCAACCTGTACAGGGATGGGGCCAACGTCCTGACTTTC. It translates to CASNLYRDGANVLTF.

Concerning this clonotype itself: A clone one base away is much larger, so this may be a read error. The missing conserved phenylalanine or tryptophan at the end of this CDR3 makes a read error likely. Here the CDR3 DNA reads TGTGCCAGCACCAAGGGGGCCGTCTATGGCTACACCTCC. Translation gives CASTKGAVYGYTS. The V call is TRBV9, the J call TRBJ1-2; TRBD1 agrees at 7 bases. The V gene's germline CDR1 is SGDLS and CDR2 YYNGEE. The length of the CDR3 is 13 residues. With V trimmed by 6 bases and J by 4 bases, 6 bases remained unmatched.

This clonotype was detected many times. The J gene is TRBJ1-4, the V gene TRBV18; 9 bases line up with TRBD1. Germline loops: CDR1 KGHSH, CDR2 LQKENI. CDR3 length: 14 amino acids. V trimming: 6 bases; J trimming: 12 bases; junction bases outside the gene matches: 11. CDR3 DNA sequence: TGTGCCAGCTCCCCCGTCGGGACAGGGTGGCAACTGTTTTTT. Its protein product is CASSPVGTGWQLFF.

This clonotype was recorded at least ten times. The rearrangement links TRBV6-5 to TRBJ2-1; weak D call: TRBD2 (6 bases). V gave up 8 bases and J gave up 4 bases, with 18 bases separating them. The CDR3 is made up of 15 amino acids. Germline V gives CDR1 MNHEY, CDR2 SVGAGI. The CDR3 loop is CASGPPSGPYNEQFF. CDR3 DNA: TGTGCCAGCGGACCCCCAAGCGGGCCGTACAATGAGCAGTTCTTC.

There are many counts of this clonotype. V is TRBV20-1 and J is TRBJ2-2; 7 bases agree with TRBD1. The germline gives CDR1 DFQATT, CDR2 SNEGSKA (reference sequence). Losses at the gene ends were 5 bases for V and 6 bases for J; bases not matched to a gene: 9. The CDR3 has 14 amino acids. This CDR3 reads CSAAPTGVAGELFF. In DNA form, the CDR3 reads TGCAGTGCTGCTCCCACAGGGGTGGCCGGGGAGCTGTTTTTT.

This clonotype was seen many times. The chain joins TRBV29-1 to TRBJ2-2, with D perhaps matching TRBD2 (6 bases). CDR3 size: 12 residues. Germline V gives CDR1 SQVTM, CDR2 ANQGSEA. The V and J ends lost 0 bases and 7 bases respectively, with 6 bases between them. DNA for the CDR3: TGCAGCGTTGAAGACGGGGGCGGGGAGCTGTTTTTT. It specifies CSVEDGGGELFF.

This chain links TRBV7-2 with TRBJ2-3, with 9 bases lining up with TRBD2. Unmatched junction bases numbered 12, after V lost 3 bases and J lost 2 bases. Germline CDR1 and CDR2: SGHTA and FQGNSA. This CDR3 region has 18 residues. The CDR3 reads CASSFPPERGANTDTQYF. The CDR3 nucleotides read TGTGCCAGCAGCTTCCCACCGGAGCGGGGGGCCAACACAGATACGCAGTATTTT.

For this clonotype: Its ends do not fully match the called genes, so a read error is possible. J is TRBJ2-5 and V is TRBV29-1; TRBD2 aligns across 7 bases. This CDR3 is 13 amino acids long. CDR1 and CDR2 from the germline V gene are SQVTM and ANQGSEA. The CDR3 reads CSVDSIGRETQHF. In nucleotides, the CDR3 is TGCAGCGTGGACTCTATAGGGAGGGAGACCCAGCACTTC.

This clonotype was observed many times. The V gene is TRBV20-1, the J gene TRBJ2-3, with TRBD2 matching 12 bases. The V gene end was trimmed by 6 bases and the J gene end by 4 bases; junction bases not matched to a gene: 5. There are 14 residues in the CDR3. CDR1 is DFQATT and CDR2 is SNEGSKA in the germline V gene (reference sequence). The CDR3 DNA is TGCAGTGCGAGACTAGCGGGAGTACCAGATACGCAGTATTTT. Protein sequence: CSARLAGVPDTQYF.

This clonotype was seen many times. The gene calls are TRBV29-1 and TRBJ2-1; possibly TRBD2 for D (6 bases). The germline V gene has CDR1 SQVTM and CDR2 ANQGSEA. The CDR3 contains 15 residues. V was trimmed by 6 bases and J by 3 bases, leaving 18 bases between them. The CDR3 DNA is TGCAGCGTGGGTGAGGGCTTCGGGGGCTACAATGAGCAGTTCTTC. Translation gives CSVGEGFGGYNEQFF.

The genes are TRBV30 and TRBJ2-2; D is undetermined. Germline loops: CDR1 GTSNPN, CDR2 SVGIG (reference sequence). This CDR3 contains 13 residues. V gave up 2 bases and J gave up 8 bases, with 12 bases separating them. CDR3 coding DNA: TGTGCCTGGAGTAGGGCAGGCTATGGGGAGCTGTTTTTT. This encodes CAWSRAGYGELFF.

Concerning this clonotype: This CDR3 fails to terminate in the conserved phenylalanine or tryptophan, so it likely reflects a read error. The chain couples TRBV7-9 to TRBJ1-2; D is unresolved. Trimming took off 4 bases at V and 8 bases at J, with 14 bases between the two ends. The germline V gene encodes CDR1 SEHNR and CDR2 FQNEAQ (reference sequence). The CDR3 loop spans 13 amino acids. CDR3 bases: TGTGCCAGCAGCTCAAGCCCCTCTCAAGGCTACACCTAC. This codes for CASSSSPSQGYTY.

This chain joins TRBV6-6 and TRBJ2-7; TRBD2 aligns across 12 bases. The germline V gene has CDR1 MNHNY and CDR2 SVGAGI (reference sequence). The CDR3 is 15 amino acids. J lost 7 bases, V lost 5 bases, and 9 bases had no gene match. The CDR3 here is CASSPLAGGPGEQYF. CDR3 in DNA: TGTGCCAGCAGTCCTCTAGCGGGAGGGCCGGGAGAGCAGTACTTC.

This clonotype occurred many times. The V and J genes are TRBV10-3 and TRBJ2-2, with D possibly being TRBD1 or TRBD2 (6 bases each). The CDR3 has 15 residues. V dropped 9 bases and J dropped 3 bases, with 17 bases sitting between them. Germline CDR1 and CDR2: ENHRY and SYGVKD. The CDR3 protein is CAIPRWGADTGELFF. The CDR3 bases are TGTGCCATACCTCGGTGGGGGGCGGACACCGGGGAGCTGTTTTTT.

Ten or more counts support this clonotype. The chain combines TRBV24-1 with TRBJ2-1; perhaps TRBD2 as D (6 bases). CDR1 and CDR2 from the germline V gene are KGHDR and SFDVKD. This CDR3 region has 14 residues. V was cut by 4 bases and J by 2 bases, with 8 bases left in between. CDR3 sequence (DNA): TGTGCCACCAGTGAGGGGAGGACCTACAATGAGCAGTTCTTC. The encoded protein is CATSEGRTYNEQFF.

This clonotype was counted many times. This chain links TRBV6-6 with TRBJ1-2, with D unclear. Trimming stripped 5 bases from V and 3 bases from J, with 19 bases between. Germline loops: CDR1 MNHNY, CDR2 SVGAGI (reference sequence). The CDR3 spans 16 residues. CDR3 in DNA: TGTGCCAGCAGTGACCGGGTCCGGTACAAAGACTATGGCTACACCTTC. Its protein product is CASSDRVRYKDYGYTF.

This clonotype was counted at least ten times. V usage is TRBV29-1 and J usage is TRBJ2-4; a weak D match, TRBD2 (6 bases). The germline gives CDR1 SQVTM, CDR2 ANQGSEA. The V gene lost 4 bases and the J gene lost 6 bases, with 13 bases spanning the gap. This CDR3 region has 13 residues. The CDR3 DNA is TGCAGCGTTGCGCGGGGAGATGGAAACATTCAGTACTTC. This gives the protein CSVARGDGNIQYF.

There are many counts of this clonotype. The chain uses TRBV19 and TRBJ1-6; TRBD1 matches at 10 bases. The germline CDR1 and CDR2 sequences are LNHDA and SQIVND (reference sequence). The CDR3 is 13 residues long. Trimming at V came to 3 bases and at J to 10 bases, leaving 0 bases not matched to a gene. CDR3 protein: CASSMTGGSPLHF. DNA for the CDR3: TGTGCCAGTAGTATGACAGGGGGCTCACCCCTCCACTTT.

This clonotype was observed a few times. This chain connects TRBV5-1 to TRBJ1-1; D perhaps matches TRBD1 (5 bases). The CDR3 is 17 amino acids. CDR1 and CDR2 from the germline V gene are SGHRS and YFSETQ. V lost 1 base to trimming and J lost 1 base, with 17 bases between them. The chain's CDR3 is CASSLNPTVTGNTEAFF. DNA for the CDR3: TGCGCCAGCAGCTTGAACCCGACAGTCACCGGGAACACTGAAGCTTTCTTT. The variable domain in full, completed from reference TRBV5-1 and TRBJ1-1, reads KAGVTQTPRYLIKTRGQQVTLSCSPISGHRSVSWYQQTPGQGLQFLFEYFSETQRNKGNFPGRFSGRQFSNSRSEMNVSTLELGDSALYLCASSLNPTVTGNTEAFFGQGTRLTVV.